This TCR beta chain was recorded in a study of blood T cell repertoires in COVID-19 (dated by TCRdb to 2018 to 2020). Turning to the overall study: Samples covering the acute and convalescent phases of COVID-19 were provided by collaborators in the United States, Italy and Spain. Sample metadata almost always included a de-identified subject ID, COVID-19 status, age in years and sex. The material from the prospective study consisted of cDNA or gDNA derived from T cells, B-cell-depleted T cells, or PBMCs. The repertoires were released in a freely available public database meant as a resource for research on the immune response to SARS-CoV-2. Where available, HLA class I and class II types were obtained from metadata supplied by the sample provider rather than from assay-based typing. Samples came from the ongoing ImmuneRACE study (first 160 participants) plus 1,254 subjects from 6 global collaborators. Subjects who had been exposed to COVID-19, were actively infected with it, or had recovered from it provided the deeply sampled blood TCRbeta repertoires that made up the dataset. Study-level results and caveats: The quantity of clinical and demographic metadata differed by source and by participant and was supplied without curation.

Worth noting for this clone: Its target antigen remains unknown. No base-level quality is on record; no much larger clone is a single base apart.

TCRbeta CDR3 regions were amplified from genomic DNA by means of the immunoSEQ Assay, a bias-controlled multiplex PCR. Per the authors' processing: Nucleated cell counts per sample were estimated from amplification of reference gene primers within the assay. To quantify the absolute abundance of each unique TCRbeta CDR3 rearrangement, sequence reads were collapsed and filtered. Productive Simpson clonality was computed per sample as the square root of Simpson's diversity index over productive rearrangements. This immuneACCESS table, as held by TCRdb, lists in-frame sequences with V and J called but not all clones. Of the missing ones, under half trace to an unresolved V gene in checked studies; the others have no known cause. The V and J calls and clone size are taken from that table; D and trimming were inferred from the DNA. This sample has around 160,000 clones in its table, and roughly 84% of those were observed once. The ten largest clones represent 5.8% of the sample.

From the cysteine through the phenylalanine, the CDR3 covers 14 amino acids. Only the CDR3 DNA stays, 42 bases, in frame from base 1. The germline V gene specifies MNHEY as CDR1 and SVGAGI as CDR2. Unmatched junction bases come to 8, with V trimmed by 2 bases and J by 11 bases. In the prospective study, participants were about 18 to 90 years old, resided in around 25 geographic areas of the United States, and were enrolled through a virtual design. In the prospective study, participants were assigned to cohorts based on the clinical history participants reported in a screening survey and a study questionnaire. Exposed participants had been in contact with someone with a PCR-confirmed or clinician-diagnosed COVID-19 case within 2 weeks of study entry. In the prospective study, whole blood, serum and a nasopharyngeal or oropharyngeal swab were collected from each participant by mobile phlebotomists. Additional blood draws and questionnaires over an approximately two-month period could optionally be provided by prospective study participants. Before DNA extraction, prospective study blood samples were shipped either frozen or at room temperature.

This clonotype was sampled from a woman aged 45-65 years who had been exposed to COVID-19. The sample was PBMCs or T cells enriched from blood (not recorded which). The rearrangement joined TRBV6-5 to TRBJ1-4; 7 of the junction bases match TRBD1. Here is the DNA: TGTGCCAGCAGTTACATTCGGGACAGTGTTAAACTGTTTTTT. The resulting protein is CASSYIRDSVKLFF.